One and the same sample provided the 2 T cell receptor beta chains below, sequenced in a study of blood T cells in healthy people across ages. It was with a sample-barcoded 5' primer and a J-beta primer mix that a second PCR of roughly 7 to 12 cycles was run. TCRdb re-analysed the 5' RACE reads in MiXCR, keeping a single row per CDR3 protein. The repertoire holds approximately 690,000 distinct CDR3 sequences, with 58% as singletons. Specimen: blood. These receptors were collected from a man in his fifties or sixties in good health.

The J gene is TRBJ2-1, the V gene TRBV20-1, with D perhaps TRBD2 (5 bases). Trimming removed 5 bases at V and 6 bases at J, with 20 bases between. The germline V gene has CDR1 DFQATT and CDR2 SNEGSKA (reference sequence). The CDR3 has 15 residues. The CDR3: CSAPSLPGSVNEQFF. In nucleotides, the CDR3 is TGCAGTGCTCCTTCTCTGCCGGGGTCGGTCAATGAGCAGTTCTTC.

In its sample, this clonotype was seen a few times. The V gene is TRBV13, the J gene TRBJ2-2; D possibly corresponds to TRBD1 (6 bases). CDR1 is PRHDT, CDR2 FYEKMQ, per germline (reference sequence). Trimming cost V 0 bases and J 7 bases, with 9 bases left between them. The length of the CDR3 is 14 residues. The CDR3 is CASSLGGQNGELFF. CDR3 DNA: TGTGCCAGCAGCTTAGGAGGACAGAACGGGGAGCTGTTTTTT.